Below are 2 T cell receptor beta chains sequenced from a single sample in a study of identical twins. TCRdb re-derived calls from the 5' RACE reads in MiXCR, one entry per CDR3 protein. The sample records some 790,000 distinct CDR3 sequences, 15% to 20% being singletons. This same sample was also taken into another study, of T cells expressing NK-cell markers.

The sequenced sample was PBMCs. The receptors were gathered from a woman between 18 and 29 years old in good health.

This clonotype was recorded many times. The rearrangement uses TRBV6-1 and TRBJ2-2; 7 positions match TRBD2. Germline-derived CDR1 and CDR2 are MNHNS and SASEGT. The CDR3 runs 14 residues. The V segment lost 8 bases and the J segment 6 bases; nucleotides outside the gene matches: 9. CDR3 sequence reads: CASGQGREAGELFF. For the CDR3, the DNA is TGTGCCAGCGGGCAGGGCCGGGAGGCCGGGGAGCTGTTTTTT.

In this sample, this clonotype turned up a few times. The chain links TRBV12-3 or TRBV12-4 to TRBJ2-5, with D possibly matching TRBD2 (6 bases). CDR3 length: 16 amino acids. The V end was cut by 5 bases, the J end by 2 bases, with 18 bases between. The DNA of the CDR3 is TGTGCCAGCAGTCCCGGGCCGGGACTTGATCAAGAGACCCAGTACTTC. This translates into CASSPGPGLDQETQYF.